This T cell receptor (beta chain) was profiled in a study of blood T cell repertoires in COVID-19. For this clone: Other nucleotide sequences in the sample specify the same CDR3.

The germline V gene encodes CDR1 SGDLS and CDR2 YYNGEE. There are 14 residues in the CDR3. V lost 1 base and J lost 0, with 6 bases in between. Clones were read by immunoSEQ multiplex PCR, and TCRdb kept only the in-frame ones, dropping some. The sample records about 160,000 clones, over 75% being singletons. The chain employs TRBV9 and TRBJ2-3; D remains ambiguous. The material sequenced was peripheral blood. The receptor was isolated from a man between 65 and 85 years old who had recovered from COVID-19. CDR3 DNA: TGTGCCAGCAGCGTATACACGAGCACAGATACGCAGTATTTT. As protein: CASSVYTSTDTQYF.